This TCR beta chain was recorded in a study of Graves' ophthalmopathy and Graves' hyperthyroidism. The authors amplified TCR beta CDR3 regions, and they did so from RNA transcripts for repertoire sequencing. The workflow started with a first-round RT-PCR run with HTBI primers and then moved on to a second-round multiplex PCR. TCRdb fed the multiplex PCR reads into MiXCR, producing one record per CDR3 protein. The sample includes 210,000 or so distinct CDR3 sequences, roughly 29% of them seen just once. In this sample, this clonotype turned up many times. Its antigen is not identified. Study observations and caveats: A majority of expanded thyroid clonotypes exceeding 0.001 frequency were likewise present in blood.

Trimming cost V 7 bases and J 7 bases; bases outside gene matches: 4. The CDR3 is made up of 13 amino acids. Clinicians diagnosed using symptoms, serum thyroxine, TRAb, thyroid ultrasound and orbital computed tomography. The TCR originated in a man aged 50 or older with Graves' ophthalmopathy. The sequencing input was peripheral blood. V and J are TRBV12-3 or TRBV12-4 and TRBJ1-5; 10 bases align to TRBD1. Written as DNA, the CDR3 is TGTGCCAGCACCCCGGGACAGGGGCAGCCCCAGCATTTT. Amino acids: CASTPGQGQPQHF.